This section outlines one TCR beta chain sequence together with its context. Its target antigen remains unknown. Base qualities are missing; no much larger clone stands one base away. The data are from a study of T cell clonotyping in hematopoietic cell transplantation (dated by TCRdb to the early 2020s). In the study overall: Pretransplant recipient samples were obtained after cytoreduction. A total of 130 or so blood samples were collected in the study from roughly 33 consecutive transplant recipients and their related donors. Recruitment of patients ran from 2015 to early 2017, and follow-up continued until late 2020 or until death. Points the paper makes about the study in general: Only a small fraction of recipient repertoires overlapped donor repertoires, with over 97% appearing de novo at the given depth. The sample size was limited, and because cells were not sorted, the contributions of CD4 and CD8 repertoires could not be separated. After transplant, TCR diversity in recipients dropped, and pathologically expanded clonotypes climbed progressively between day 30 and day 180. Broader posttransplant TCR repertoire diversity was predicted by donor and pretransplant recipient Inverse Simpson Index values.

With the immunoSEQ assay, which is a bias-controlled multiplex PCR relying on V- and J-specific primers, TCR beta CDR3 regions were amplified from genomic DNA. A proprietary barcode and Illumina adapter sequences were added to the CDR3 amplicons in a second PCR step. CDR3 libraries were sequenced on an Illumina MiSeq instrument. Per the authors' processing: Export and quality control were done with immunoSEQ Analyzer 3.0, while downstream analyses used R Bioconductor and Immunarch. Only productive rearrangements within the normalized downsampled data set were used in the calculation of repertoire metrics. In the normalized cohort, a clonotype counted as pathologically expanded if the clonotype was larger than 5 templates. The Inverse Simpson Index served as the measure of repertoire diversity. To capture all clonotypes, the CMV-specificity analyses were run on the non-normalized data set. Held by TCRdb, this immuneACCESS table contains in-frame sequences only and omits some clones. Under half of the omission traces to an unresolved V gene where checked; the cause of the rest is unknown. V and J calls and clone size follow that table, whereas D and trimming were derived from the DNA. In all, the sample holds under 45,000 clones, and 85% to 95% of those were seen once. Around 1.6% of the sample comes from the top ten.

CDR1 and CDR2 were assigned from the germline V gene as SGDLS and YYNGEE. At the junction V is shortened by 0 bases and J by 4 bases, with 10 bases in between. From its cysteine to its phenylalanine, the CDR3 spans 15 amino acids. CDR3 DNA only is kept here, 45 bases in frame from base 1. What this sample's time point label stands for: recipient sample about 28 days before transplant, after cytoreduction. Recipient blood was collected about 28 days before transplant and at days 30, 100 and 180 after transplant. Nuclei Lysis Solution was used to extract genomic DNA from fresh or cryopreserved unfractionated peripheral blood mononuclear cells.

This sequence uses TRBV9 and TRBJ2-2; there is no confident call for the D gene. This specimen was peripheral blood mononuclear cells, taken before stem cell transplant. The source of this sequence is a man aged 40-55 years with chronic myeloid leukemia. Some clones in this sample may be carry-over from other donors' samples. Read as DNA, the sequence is TGTGCCAGCAGCGTAGGGGTCTCGGGCACCGGGGAGCTGTTTTTT. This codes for CASSVGVSGTGELFF.